This paragraph reports one TCR beta chain. No antigen is known for it. One entry per CDR3 protein results from TCRdb running MiXCR on the 5' RACE reads. The sample lists roughly 330,000 distinct CDR3 sequences, around 7% occurring once. The germline V gene encodes CDR1 KGHSH and CDR2 LQKENI. J lost 7 bases, V lost 3 bases, and 7 bases had no gene match. The length of the CDR3 is 15 residues. This sample is drawn from a study of T cells after yellow fever vaccination. Points from the study as a whole: Subsequent booster samples again held most clones from primary vaccination (nearly 98% CD4, nearly 90% CD8). Abundant clonotypes (contaminants from the bulk population) could be present in FACS-sorted repertoires.

V usage is TRBV18 and J usage is TRBJ2-7; 12 bases agree with TRBD1. This clonotype was sampled from a man between 18 and 29 years old who received the YFV17D yellow fever vaccine. This material consisted of PBMCs, taken about 41 days after the first yellow fever vaccination. The CDR3 DNA reads as TGTGCCAGCTCACCGATGGGACAGGGGGCTGGGGAGCAGTACTTC. It encodes CASSPMGQGAGEQYF.